This TCR beta chain was sequenced for a study of T cells in localized non-small cell lung cancer (TCRdb year 2020). General notes on the study: Comparing tumors with uninvolved tumor-adjacent lungs, the study looked at the T cell repertoires of approximately 240 patients with early-stage NSCLC. The cohort comprised approximately 240 treatment-naïve NSCLC patients with resected, localized lung tumors. A mean age of about 66 years was recorded for the NSCLC patients, of whom 120 to 150 were male and about a hundred were female. Points the paper makes about the study in general: Because of the exploratory design, TCR variables were selected using unadjusted p-values without false-discovery rate correction. The highest T cell clonality was observed in uninvolved tumor-adjacent lung, where clonality exceeded that of tumor, suggesting that antigenic responses were more focused in uninvolved tumor-adjacent lung. Multi-region tumor sequencing was not performed, so intratumor heterogeneity could not be excluded. Of the top 100 tumor clones, a median of roughly 60 were detected in paired uninvolved adjacent lung; roughly 29 were also among that lung's top 100. Higher blood T cell density associated with longer overall survival, while higher adjacent-lung clonality associated with shorter survival.

At diagnosis, peripheral blood, uninvolved tumor-adjacent lung and tumor were collected and were preserved as a mix of fresh-frozen and FFPE material. Blood samples were analyzed as peripheral blood mononuclear cells for TCR repertoire profiling. As encoded in the germline V gene, CDR1 is SGDLS while CDR2 is YYNGEE. The CDR3 starts with the cysteine, ends with the phenylalanine, and has 15 residues. The kept DNA is CDR3 alone, 45 bases in frame from the first base. Trimming costs V 0 bases and J 5 bases, and their ends lie 12 bases apart. The immunoSEQ Assay was used to sequence TCR beta CDR3 regions from DNA. Processing in the source paper ran as follows. T cell density was computed as TCR beta template counts normalized to usable DNA estimated by amplifying housekeeping genes. Richness was estimated using the preseqR package, with extrapolation to 400,000 templates for PBMC samples and to 120,000 templates for tissue samples. Clonality was defined by subtracting Pielou's evenness from one. To identify tissue-enriched TCRs, differential abundance testing was run on productive amino-acid clonotypes with a minimum total count of 5 and an alpha of 0.1. The Jaccard Index and the Morisita Overlap Index were used to measure repertoire overlap between compartments. GLIPH clustered TCR beta CDR3s with public tetramer-defined viral CDR3s; viral motifs required at least three viral sequences plus V-gene enrichment. As stored in TCRdb, this immuneACCESS dataset retains in-frame rearrangements with V and J assigned. A fraction of the clones does not appear; measured against another copy, unresolved V genes explain less than half of the discrepancy, and the remainder lacks a known reason. Clone size and V and J calls were adopted from that table, with D and trimming inferred from the DNA. Counted in this sample were 75,000 to 90,000 clones; about 83% of them appeared once. The ten largest account for 2.8% of the sample.

Of note for this clone: The target of this receptor is not known. No base quality information exists; no much larger clone differs at one position.

The clonotype was recovered from a man between 40 and 70 years old with stage I lung adenocarcinoma. The sequence links TRBV9 to TRBJ2-1; a tentative D match to TRBD1 spans 6 bases. The sample was peripheral blood, taken before any cancer treatment. The CDR3: CASSVEWGRHNEQFF. The nucleotide sequence is given as TGTGCCAGCAGCGTAGAGTGGGGGCGTCACAATGAGCAGTTCTTC.